This T cell receptor (beta chain) was retrieved from a study of breast tumors, draining lymph nodes, adjacent tissues. Findings and caveats of the study: Tumor repertoires ranked between lymph nodes and nontumor tissue in diversity, with V and J gene preferences.

The J segment lost 4 bases and the V segment lost 2 bases, leaving 10 bases of the junction unmatched. The length of the CDR3 is 16 residues. CDR1 SGHTA and CDR2 FQGTGA come from the germline V gene. Comment on this clonotype: Its matching antigen is unknown.

TCRdb reprocessed the multiplex PCR reads via MiXCR and lists one record per CDR3 protein. This sample has around 17,000 distinct CDR3 sequences, with nearly 45% found just once. V is TRBV7-3 and J is TRBJ2-7; 8 nucleotides line up with TRBD2. The sequencing sample was made of tumor-adjacent breast tissue. The TCR originated in a female donor with breast cancer. Some clones in this sample may be carry-over from other donors' samples. DNA for the CDR3: TGTGCCAGCAGCTTATGGGCGAGCGGGAGTGGGTACGAGCAGTACTTC. Translated, it gives CASSLWASGSGYEQYF.